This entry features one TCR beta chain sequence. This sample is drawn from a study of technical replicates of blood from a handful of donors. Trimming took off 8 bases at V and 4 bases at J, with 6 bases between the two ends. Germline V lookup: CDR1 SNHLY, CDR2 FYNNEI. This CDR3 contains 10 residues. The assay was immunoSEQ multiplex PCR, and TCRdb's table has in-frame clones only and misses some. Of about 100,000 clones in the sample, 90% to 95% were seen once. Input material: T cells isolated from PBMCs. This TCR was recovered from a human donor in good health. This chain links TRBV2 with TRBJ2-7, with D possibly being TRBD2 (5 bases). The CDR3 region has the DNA TGTGCCAGCTCGGGGTACGAGCAGTACTTC. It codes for CASSGYEQYF.